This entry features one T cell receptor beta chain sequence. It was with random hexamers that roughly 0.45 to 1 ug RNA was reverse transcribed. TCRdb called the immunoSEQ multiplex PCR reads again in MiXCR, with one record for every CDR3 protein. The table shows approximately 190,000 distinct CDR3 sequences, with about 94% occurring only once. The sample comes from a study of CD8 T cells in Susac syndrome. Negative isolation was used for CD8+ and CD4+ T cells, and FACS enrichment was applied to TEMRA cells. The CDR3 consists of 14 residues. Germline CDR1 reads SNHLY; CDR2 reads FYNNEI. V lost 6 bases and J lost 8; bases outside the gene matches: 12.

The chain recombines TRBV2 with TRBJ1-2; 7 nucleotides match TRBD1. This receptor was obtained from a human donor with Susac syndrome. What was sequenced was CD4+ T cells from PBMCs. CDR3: CASRPRQGGTGYTF. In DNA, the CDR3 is TGTGCCAGCAGGCCTCGACAGGGCGGGACGGGCTACACCTTC.